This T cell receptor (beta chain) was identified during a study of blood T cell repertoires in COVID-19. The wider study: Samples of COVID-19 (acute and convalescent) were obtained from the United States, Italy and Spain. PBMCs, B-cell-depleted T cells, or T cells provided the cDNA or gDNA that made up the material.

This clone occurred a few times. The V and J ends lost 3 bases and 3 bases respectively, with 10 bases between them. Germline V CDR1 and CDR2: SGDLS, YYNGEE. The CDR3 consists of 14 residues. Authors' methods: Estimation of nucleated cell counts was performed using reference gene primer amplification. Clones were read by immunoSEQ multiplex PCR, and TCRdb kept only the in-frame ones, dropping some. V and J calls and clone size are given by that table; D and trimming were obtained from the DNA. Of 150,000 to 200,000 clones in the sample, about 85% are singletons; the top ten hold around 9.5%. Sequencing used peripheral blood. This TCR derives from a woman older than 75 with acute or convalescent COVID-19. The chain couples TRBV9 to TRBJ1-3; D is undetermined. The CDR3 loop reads CASSEGVLGNTIYF. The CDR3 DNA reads TGTGCCAGCAGCGAGGGAGTTCTTGGAAACACCATATATTTT.